These 6 T cell receptor beta chains were sequenced from one sample in a study of CXCR3-negative and CXCR3-positive naive CD8 T cells. Study results and caveats: More hydrophobic TRB CDR3s were found in CXCR3-positive naive cells than in CXCR3-negative naive cells.

What these receptors recognize is not known. Libraries of TRB cDNA were made by 5' RACE and carried UMIs. TCRdb re-called the 5' RACE reads and shows each CDR3 protein once, DNA omitted. This listing includes around 140,000 distinct CDR3 sequences. Sequenced sample: naive CXCR3+ CD8+ T cells from blood. The subset was: CD45RO-CCR7+CD27+CD95- naive CD8+ T cells expressing CXCR3 (TNR3+). These receptors came from a human donor in good health. Some clones in this sample may be carry-over from other donors' samples.

The chain uses TRBV12-3 or TRBV12-4 and TRBJ2-1; no DNA is available, so the TRBD2 call from TCRdb remains unchecked. The CDR3 length is 14 residues. This chain's CDR3 is CASSFSGRVDEQFF.

The rearrangement uses TRBV29-1 and TRBJ1-2; there is no DNA to check the TCRdb D call of TRBD1. The CDR3 is made up of 15 amino acids. Germline CDR1 is SQVTM and CDR2 is ANQGSEA. CDR3 region: CSVDQTSGANYGYTF.

The chain couples TRBV12-3 or TRBV12-4 to TRBJ2-1; the TCRdb D gene call, TRBD1, has no DNA to confirm it. The CDR3 has 15 residues. This CDR3 reads CASSFWQGQYNEQFF.

V is TRBV19 and J is TRBJ1-5. The length of the CDR3 is 14 residues. Germline V gives CDR1 LNHDA, CDR2 SQIVND (reference sequence). CDR3 protein: CASSIAPRDTAQHF. The whole variable domain, remainder taken from reference TRBV19 and TRBJ1-5, is DGGITQSPKYLFRKEGQNVTLSCEQNLNHDAMYWYRQDPGQGLRLIYYSQIVNDFQKGDIAEGYSVSREKKESFPLTVTSAQKNPTAFYLCASSIAPRDTAQHFGDGTRLSIL.

The J gene is TRBJ2-7, the V gene TRBV7-9; the TCRdb call, TRBD2, lacks DNA for checking. CDR1 is SEHNR, CDR2 FQNEAQ, per germline (reference sequence). The CDR3 has 15 residues. CDR3 region: CASTPRVSPRDEQYF.

The chain uses TRBV20-1 and TRBJ2-1; TCRdb's D call of TRBD2 is untestable without DNA. Germline V gene sequence: CDR1 DFQATT, CDR2 SNEGSKA (reference sequence). The CDR3 contains 17 residues. This CDR3 is CSAPWTSGGNSYNEQFF.